The following is a T cell receptor beta chain sequence with its context. Libraries were prepared by immunoSEQ multiplex PCR; TCRdb keeps only in-frame clonotypes and omits some of them. The profile shows about 360,000 clones, over 75% of them singletons. This specimen belongs to a study of blood T cell repertoires in COVID-19. Looking at the study overall: In each case, the material was cDNA or gDNA derived from T cells, B-cell-depleted T cells, or PBMCs.

This CDR3 is 15 amino acids long. In germline, CDR1 is ENHRY, CDR2 SYGVKD. The V end was cut by 6 bases, the J end by 5 bases, with 14 bases between. Across about two dozen US areas, participants ranged in age from roughly 18 to 95 years. Cohort allocation depended upon clinical history that participants reported. The V gene is TRBV10-3, the J gene TRBJ1-6; unclear D gene. This clonotype was sampled from a woman between 40 and 55 years old with acute COVID-19. The sequenced sample was PBMCs or T cells enriched from blood (not recorded which). CDR3 in amino acids: CAISPRTGDNSPLHF. In DNA form, the CDR3 reads TGTGCCATCAGCCCTAGGACTGGAGATAATTCACCCCTCCACTTT.